In this sample, the clone carrying this TCR beta chain turned up a few times. Antigen: not known. Unique molecular identifiers featured in each of the TCR beta cDNA libraries. TCRdb ran MiXCR on the PCR reads and lists one entry per CDR3 protein. The table records 700,000 to 800,000 distinct CDR3 sequences, roughly 30% of them present only once. The record originates from a study of post-analysis software for immune sequencing data. Germline CDR1 SGHAT, CDR2 FQNNGV. This CDR3 region has 15 residues. Trimming took off 3 bases at V and 8 bases at J, with 17 bases between the two ends. General study findings and limits: Normalized Chao1 diversity in multiple sclerosis patients fell significantly below that of controls. By F measure, samples from a shared preparation batch strongly co-clustered. TRBV5-6, TRBV5-1 and TRBV20-1 were among a handful of TRBV segments more frequent in patients than controls.

The sequence derives from a girl between 10 and 17 years old with multiple sclerosis. The rearrangement links TRBV11-2 to TRBJ2-1; D may match TRBD1 or TRBD2 (6 bases each). Sequencing input: blood. The CDR3 is CASSLEGVRNDEQFF. CDR3 nucleotides: TGTGCCAGCAGCTTGGAGGGGGTGAGAAACGATGAGCAGTTCTTC.